A selection of T cell receptor beta chains follows, all from one sample in a study of T cell responses to AZD1222 COVID-19 vaccine. TCRdb's copy holds only in-frame clones and misses some; the assay was immunoSEQ multiplex PCR. The sample shows under 85,000 clones, about 88% of them seen only once. Sequencing was performed on peripheral blood, taken on day 0 of AZD1222 vaccination. These receptors were collected from an adult in good health. Each CDR3 is given with its conserved first and last residue. The D gene is left open where the match is weak. Clone size, where shown, is once, few, many, or a class for clones that have expanded.

V: TRBV24-1
J: TRBJ2-3
size: -
D: TRBD2
CDR3: CATSDPLLAGSTDTQYF
DNA: TGTGCCACCAGTGATCCCTTACTAGCGGGGTCCACAGATACGCAGTATTTT

V: TRBV2
J: TRBJ2-5
size: -
D: -
CDR3: CASSEQGIGETQYF
DNA: TGTGCCAGCAGTGAACAGGGGATAGGGGAGACCCAGTACTTC

V: TRBV2
J: TRBJ1-6
size: -
D: -
CDR3: CASSEGQGNSPLHF
DNA: TGTGCCAGCAGTGAGGGTCAGGGGAATTCACCCCTCCACTTT

V: TRBV5-4
J: TRBJ1-6
size: -
D: -
CDR3: CASSFSNSPLHF
DNA: TGTGCCAGCAGCTTTTCGAATTCACCCCTCCACTTT

V: TRBV12-3/TRBV12-4
J: TRBJ2-7
size: -
D: TRBD2
CDR3: CASSSSGVVEQYF
DNA: TGTGCCAGCAGTTCTAGCGGGGTGGTTGAGCAGTACTTC

V: TRBV12-3/TRBV12-4
J: TRBJ2-2
size: -
D: -
CDR3: CASSLAGGELFF
DNA: TGTGCCAGCAGTTTAGCAGGAGGGGAGCTGTTTTTT

V: TRBV3-1/TRBV3-2
J: TRBJ1-5
size: -
D: -
CDR3: CASSQSAGGQPQHF
DNA: TGTGCCAGCAGCCAATCGGCGGGGGGGCAGCCCCAGCATTTT

V: TRBV3-1/TRBV3-2
J: TRBJ2-3
size: -
D: TRBD2
CDR3: CASSQVAGATDTQYF
DNA: TGTGCCAGCAGCCAGGTAGCGGGAGCCACAGATACGCAGTATTTT

V: TRBV2
J: TRBJ1-5
size: -
D: -
CDR3: CASSRRDNQPQHF
DNA: TGTGCCAGCAGCAGACGGGACAATCAGCCCCAGCATTTT

V: TRBV2
J: TRBJ1-1
size: -
D: -
CDR3: CASREQGANTEAFF
DNA: TGTGCCAGCAGGGAACAGGGAGCGAACACTGAAGCTTTCTTT

V: TRBV11-3
J: TRBJ2-3
size: -
D: TRBD2
CDR3: CASSSSGGPPDTQYF
DNA: TGTGCCAGCAGCTCTAGCGGGGGGCCCCCAGATACGCAGTATTTT

V: TRBV10-1
J: TRBJ1-3
size: -
D: -
CDR3: CASSESGTGNTIYF
DNA: TGCGCCAGCAGTGAATCAGGAACTGGAAACACCATATATTTT

V: TRBV6-5
J: TRBJ2-2
size: once
D: -
CDR3: CASSPRMLNTGELFF
DNA: TGTGCCAGCAGTCCCCGGATGTTGAATACCGGGGAGCTGTTTTTT

V: TRBV4-1
J: TRBJ1-2
size: -
D: -
CDR3: CASSGVTDYGYTF
DNA: TGCGCCAGCAGCGGGGTTACGGACTATGGCTACACCTTC

V: TRBV6-5
J: TRBJ2-3
size: -
D: TRBD2
CDR3: CASSLQTSGLDTQYF
DNA: TGTGCCAGCAGTCTTCAGACTAGCGGCCTGGATACGCAGTATTTT

V: TRBV30
J: TRBJ1-5
size: -
D: TRBD1
CDR3: CAWTPRGQGYNSNQPQHF
DNA: TGTGCCTGGACCCCACGGGGACAGGGTTACAATAGCAATCAGCCCCAGCATTTT

V: TRBV5-1
J: TRBJ1-2
size: -
D: -
CDR3: CASSQKQFYGYTF
DNA: TGCGCCAGCAGCCAGAAGCAGTTTTATGGCTACACCTTC

V: TRBV2
J: TRBJ2-3
size: -
D: TRBD2
CDR3: CASSRTGTSSQDTQYF
DNA: TGTGCCAGCAGTCGAACTGGGACTAGTTCCCAGGATACGCAGTATTTT

V: TRBV14
J: TRBJ2-1
size: -
D: TRBD2
CDR3: CASSQSPGTSLYNEQFF
DNA: TGTGCCAGCAGCCAAAGCCCCGGGACTAGCCTTTACAATGAGCAGTTCTTC

V: TRBV6-6
J: TRBJ1-2
size: -
D: TRBD1
CDR3: CASGGQGDGYTF
DNA: TGTGCCAGCGGAGGCCAGGGGGATGGCTACACCTTC

V: TRBV18
J: TRBJ2-7
size: -
D: -
CDR3: CASSRGSSSYEQYF
DNA: TGTGCCAGCTCACGGGGCAGCTCCTCCTACGAGCAGTACTTC

V: TRBV28
J: TRBJ2-5
size: few
D: TRBD1
CDR3: CASSGEGQGAPGETQYF
DNA: TGTGCCAGCAGTGGCGAGGGACAGGGGGCTCCCGGGGAGACCCAGTACTTC

V: TRBV7-8
J: TRBJ2-1
size: -
D: TRBD2
CDR3: CASSSFWLGLANEQFF
DNA: TGTGCCAGCAGCTCCTTTTGGCTGGGACTAGCCAATGAGCAGTTCTTC

V: TRBV6-5
J: TRBJ1-2
size: -
D: -
CDR3: CASSYSWAGGYGYTF
DNA: TGTGCCAGCAGTTACTCCTGGGCGGGCGGCTATGGCTACACCTTC

V: TRBV6-1
J: TRBJ1-2
size: -
D: -
CDR3: CASSEGLQGYGYTF
DNA: TGTGCCAGCAGTGAAGGATTACAGGGATATGGCTACACCTTC

V: TRBV7-2
J: TRBJ1-4
size: once
D: -
CDR3: CASSTQSGGEKLFF
DNA: TGTGCCAGCAGCACACAAAGCGGGGGAGAAAAACTGTTTTTT

V: TRBV28
J: TRBJ2-2
size: -
D: -
CDR3: CASSLRGRIISGELFF
DNA: TGTGCCAGCAGTTTGAGGGGCCGTATAATCTCCGGGGAGCTGTTTTTT

V: TRBV19
J: TRBJ1-1
size: -
D: -
CDR3: CASSIPGGSNTEAFF
DNA: TGTGCCAGTAGTATCCCCGGGGGTAGTAACACTGAAGCTTTCTTT

V: TRBV5-8
J: TRBJ2-2
size: -
D: TRBD1
CDR3: CASSGDRNTGELFF
DNA: TGTGCCAGCAGCGGGGACAGGAACACCGGGGAGCTGTTTTTT

V: TRBV28
J: TRBJ2-1
size: -
D: TRBD2
CDR3: CASLGTSGNNEQFF
DNA: TGTGCCAGCCTCGGGACTAGCGGAAACAATGAGCAGTTCTTC

V: TRBV5-1
J: TRBJ2-5
size: once
D: -
CDR3: CASSFDNPGETQYF
DNA: TGCGCCAGCAGCTTTGACAACCCGGGGGAGACCCAGTACTTC

V: TRBV10-3
J: TRBJ1-2
size: -
D: -
CDR3: CAIRAEGGGYTF
DNA: TGTGCCATCAGGGCCGAGGGGGGTGGCTACACCTTC

V: TRBV5-6
J: TRBJ2-2
size: -
D: -
CDR3: CASSFFTGNANTGELFF
DNA: TGTGCCAGCAGCTTTTTTACGGGCAACGCGAACACCGGGGAGCTGTTTTTT

V: TRBV11-2
J: TRBJ1-2
size: once
D: TRBD1
CDR3: CASSQGQGARGYTF
DNA: TGTGCCAGCAGCCAAGGGCAGGGGGCGCGAGGCTACACCTTC

V: TRBV7-2
J: TRBJ2-1
size: few
D: -
CDR3: CASSLVGLGEYNEQFF
DNA: TGTGCCAGCAGCTTAGTCGGCCTAGGGGAATACAATGAGCAGTTCTTC

V: TRBV29-1
J: TRBJ2-2
size: -
D: TRBD1
CDR3: CSADRGRTGELFF
DNA: TGCAGCGCAGACAGGGGGCGGACCGGGGAGCTGTTTTTT

V: TRBV7-3
J: TRBJ2-6
size: -
D: -
CDR3: CASSLNRVGSGANVLTF
DNA: TGTGCCAGCAGCTTAAACCGGGTCGGTTCTGGGGCCAACGTCCTGACTTTC

V: TRBV11-2
J: TRBJ1-1
size: few
D: -
CDR3: CASSSLRGWGTEAFF
DNA: TGTGCCAGCAGCTCCCTTAGGGGATGGGGCACTGAAGCTTTCTTT

V: TRBV6-5
J: TRBJ1-5
size: -
D: -
CDR3: CATGAGDQPQHF
DNA: TGTGCCACCGGGGCGGGGGATCAGCCCCAGCATTTT

V: TRBV11-2
J: TRBJ2-1
size: -
D: TRBD1
CDR3: CASSLGDRGPSDEQFF
DNA: TGTGCCAGCAGCTTAGGAGACAGGGGCCCATCGGATGAGCAGTTCTTC

V: TRBV27
J: TRBJ2-1
size: -
D: -
CDR3: CASSPYGGGLGNEQFF
DNA: TGTGCCAGCAGCCCTTATGGGGGAGGCCTGGGCAATGAGCAGTTCTTC

V: TRBV2
J: TRBJ1-2
size: -
D: -
CDR3: CASRYLHGYTF
DNA: TGTGCCAGCAGGTACCTGCATGGCTACACCTTC

V: TRBV7-2
J: TRBJ2-3
size: -
D: -
CDR3: CASSLDGGTDTQYF
DNA: TGTGCCAGCAGCTTAGACGGGGGCACAGATACGCAGTATTTT

V: TRBV30
J: TRBJ1-5
size: -
D: -
CDR3: CAWGSGAPGFYSNQPQHF
DNA: TGTGCCTGGGGATCGGGAGCCCCAGGGTTCTATAGCAATCAGCCCCAGCATTTT

V: TRBV14
J: TRBJ2-3
size: -
D: -
CDR3: CASSQDEAGASTDTQYF
DNA: TGTGCCAGCAGCCAAGATGAGGCGGGGGCTAGCACAGATACGCAGTATTTT

V: TRBV28
J: TRBJ1-6
size: -
D: TRBD1
CDR3: CASSTQGQGYNSPLHF
DNA: TGTGCCAGCAGTACACAGGGACAGGGGTATAATTCACCCCTCCACTTT

V: TRBV10-3
J: TRBJ2-3
size: -
D: TRBD1
CDR3: CAIKPDRAFPDTQYF
DNA: TGTGCCATCAAGCCGGACAGGGCCTTTCCAGATACGCAGTATTTT

V: TRBV4-2
J: TRBJ2-5
size: few
D: -
CDR3: CASSQDLSWGASRGTQYF
DNA: TGTGCCAGCAGCCAAGACTTGTCGTGGGGGGCCTCCAGGGGGACCCAGTACTTC

V: TRBV29-1
J: TRBJ1-1
size: once
D: -
CDR3: CSSRTANTEAFF
DNA: TGCAGTTCCAGGACAGCGAACACTGAAGCTTTCTTT

V: TRBV6-5
J: TRBJ1-6
size: -
D: TRBD1
CDR3: CASSYQNRGLSPLHF
DNA: TGTGCCAGCAGTTACCAAAACAGGGGCCTTTCACCCCTCCACTTT